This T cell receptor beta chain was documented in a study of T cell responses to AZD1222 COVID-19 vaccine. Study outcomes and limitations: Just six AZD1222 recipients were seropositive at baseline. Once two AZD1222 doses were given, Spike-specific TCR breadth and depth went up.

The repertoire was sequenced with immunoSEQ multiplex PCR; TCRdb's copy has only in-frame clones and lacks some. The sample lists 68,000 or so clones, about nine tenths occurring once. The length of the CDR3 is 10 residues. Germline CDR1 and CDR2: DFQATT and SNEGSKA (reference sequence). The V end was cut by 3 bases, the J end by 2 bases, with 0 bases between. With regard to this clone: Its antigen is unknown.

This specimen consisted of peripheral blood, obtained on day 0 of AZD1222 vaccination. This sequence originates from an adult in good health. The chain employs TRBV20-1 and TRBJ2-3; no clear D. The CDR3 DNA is TGCAGTGCTAGCACAGATACGCAGTATTTT. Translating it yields CSASTDTQYF.